The 5 T cell receptor beta chains given below trace back to one sample, sequenced in a study of patients and donors after allogeneic stem cell transplantation. TCRdb passed the RT-PCR reads through MiXCR, listing each CDR3 protein once. The sample has about 12,000 distinct CDR3 sequences, about 25% seen once. Sequencing input: blood, either unsorted or a sorted T cell fraction (not recorded which). These receptor sequences come from a human donor who was either an allogeneic HSCT recipient or a stem cell or donor lymphocyte infusion donor (not recorded which). It is not recorded whose cells these are; they may come from a transplant donor.

Note on this clonotype: Mismatch with germline at one junction end may stem from a read error. CDR3 protein: CASSSGHRKSNQPQQF. CDR3 DNA sequence: TGTGCCAGCAGTTCCGGACACCGGAAGAGCAATCAGCCCCAGCAATTT. The rearrangement links TRBV28 to TRBJ1-5; D may be TRBD1 (5 bases). CDR1 and CDR2 (germline): MDHEN, SYDVKM. The CDR3 totals 16 residues.

This clonotype turned up a few times. This rearrangement joins TRBV29-1 to TRBJ1-2; D ambiguous. CDR1 is SQVTM, CDR2 ANQGSEA, per germline. The CDR3 loop spans 12 amino acids. V was clipped by 0 bases and J by 6 bases, with 8 bases between them. CDR3 amino acids: CSVEDPKDGYTF. The CDR3 bases are TGCAGCGTTGAAGACCCGAAGGATGGCTACACCTTC.

This chain uses TRBV29-1 with TRBJ1-1; TRBD1 aligns across 8 bases. The CDR3 is 13 residues long. Germline loops: CDR1 SQVTM, CDR2 ANQGSEA. Germline trimming cut 1 base from V and 6 bases from J; bases unmatched to any gene: 4. The CDR3 bases are TGCAGCGTTGAAGGGACGACAGGGGCTGAAGCTTTCTTT. Encoded protein: CSVEGTTGAEAFF.

This clonotype has just a few counts. The gene calls are TRBV20-1 and TRBJ1-5; tentative D call: TRBD1 (5 bases). This CDR3 region has 14 residues. V was trimmed by 1 base and J by 1 base, leaving 8 bases between them. Germline CDR1 DFQATT, CDR2 SNEGSKA (reference sequence). The CDR3 protein is CSARGAGSNQPQHF. The CDR3 DNA is TGCAGTGCTAGAGGGGCAGGGAGCAATCAGCCCCAGCATTTT.

This clonotype was detected only a few times. For the CDR3, the DNA is TGTGCCAGCAGCCGATTAGTGTTTTGGAACTATGGCTACACCTTC. Amino acids: CASSRLVFWNYGYTF. The gene calls are TRBV7-3 and TRBJ1-2; D gene ambiguous. The CDR3 consists of 15 residues. Germline CDR1 reads SGHTA; CDR2 reads FQGTGA. The V gene lost 5 bases and the J gene lost 2 bases, with 15 bases spanning the gap.